This TCR beta chain was sequenced for a study of T cells expressing NK-cell markers. Study-level information: Most of the eight sequenced donors were HCMV-seropositive; one was seronegative.

Germline V CDR1 and CDR2: MNHEY, SVGAGI. The length of the CDR3 is 16 residues. Each CDR3 protein gets one entry in TCRdb, which reprocessed the 5' RACE reads and gives no DNA. The sample is made up of about 260,000 distinct CDR3 sequences, and the top ten hold around 4.2% of it. The study, taken as a whole, reports: Also leading the CD3+CD56-NKG2C+ fraction in several donors were these clonotypes. Whether expanded NKG2C+ T cell clones recognized HCMV stayed uncertain.

Notes on this clonotype: Its antigen is still unknown.

Input material: blood T cells: a sorted CD56 or NKG2C T cell subset, CD4+ or CD8+ T cells, or bulk PBMC T cells (not recorded which). The chain combines TRBV6-5 with TRBJ2-1; TCRdb's D gene call, TRBD2, goes unchecked for lack of DNA. The source is a woman between 18 and 69 years old in good health. CDR3 region: CASSHLTTRAGNEQFF.